Described below is a single T cell receptor (beta chain) sequence and its context. Its antigen is undetermined. The germline V gene has CDR1 SGHVS and CDR2 FQNEAQ. The V and J ends lost 0 bases and 4 bases, in that order; junction bases with no gene match: 11. The CDR3 is 17 residues long. The data are from a study of cytomegalovirus exposure and HLA in healthy donors. General study results and limits: In the analysis, some V segments, TRBV6-2 and TRBV6-3 included, were excluded as indistinguishable. In a later analysis, at a false discovery rate of 0.05, over 15,000 TCR beta sequences were associated with HLA alleles. Highest at DRB1 and lowest at HLA-C, TCR association rates differed among HLA loci in a later analysis.

With 60 Vbeta and 13 Jbeta primers, the PCR was carried out. The method was immunoSEQ multiplex PCR; TCRdb's version includes in-frame clones alone and lacks a portion of them. The sample records about 250,000 clones, 72% being singletons. The chain combines TRBV7-8 with TRBJ2-7, with 8 bases identical to TRBD1. Sequenced input: PBMCs. This sequence was found in a female donor in good health and CMV-seronegative. Written as DNA, the CDR3 is TGTGCCAGCAGCTTAGCTAGACAGGGGCCCACTATATACGAGCAGTACTTC. Translating gives CASSLARQGPTIYEQYF.